The rows below give T cell receptor beta chains drawn from one sample of a study of molecular identifiers for immune sequencing clone quantification. Each CDR3 protein is one row after TCRdb ran MiXCR on the PCR reads. The sample holds approximately 670,000 distinct CDR3 sequences, 15% to 20% seen once. The sample taken for sequencing was naive CD8+ T cells from blood, with Jurkat cell RNA spiked in. The receptors originated from a human donor in good health. Some libraries in this study had Jurkat cell RNA spiked in. CDR3s include the opening cysteine and the closing phenylalanine or tryptophan. D genes are given only for firm matches. Part of the rows lack a size; the others show once, few, many or a class for expanded clones.

>TRBJ2-5|few|TRBV2|TRBD1
TGTGCCAGCAGACCTGACAGGGGGGAGGAAGAGACCCAGTACTTC
CASRPDRGEEETQYF
>TRBJ1-2|NA|TRBV20-1|TRBD1
TGCAGTGCTAGGGACAACAGGGGGCGCTTCTATGGCTGCACCTTC
CSARDNRGRFYGCTF
>TRBJ2-4|many|TRBV4-3|NA
TGCGCCAGCAGCCAAGGAAATCCAGCCAAAAACATTCAGTACTTC
CASSQGNPAKNIQYF
>TRBJ2-7|many|TRBV5-5|TRBD1
TGTGCCAGCAGGACAGGGGCTTCCTACGAGCAGTACTTC
CASRTGASYEQYF
>TRBJ2-7|many|TRBV7-2|NA
TGTGCCAGCAGCTTAGTTTCCGGAGATGCCTACGAGCAGTACTTC
CASSLVSGDAYEQYF
>TRBJ2-7|NA|TRBV20-1|TRBD2
TGCAGTGCTAGAGACACTAGCGGGGGCGTCCCCTACGAGCAGTACTTC
CSARDTSGGVPYEQYF
>TRBJ1-5|many|TRBV7-9|NA
TGTGCCAGCACCGCTTCAGACAGCCACACACCCAATCAGCCCCAGCATTTT
CASTASDSHTPNQPQHF
>TRBJ2-7|many|TRBV20-1|TRBD2
TGCAGTGCGAACGCTCCCCGGACTAGTCGCTCCTACGAGCAGTACTTC
CSANAPRTSRSYEQYF
>TRBJ1-2|NA|TRBV14|NA
TGTGCCAGCAGCCAAGAGTCGGGGAGGGGAAGTGGCTACACCTTC
CASSQESGRGSGYTF
>TRBJ1-1|many|TRBV13|TRBD1
TGTGCCAGCAGCCCTCGACAGGGACCATTGAACACTGAAGCTTTCTTT
CASSPRQGPLNTEAFF
>TRBJ1-2|many|TRBV30|NA
TGTGCCTGGAGTGTAGCAGGGGAGTTTGGCTACACCTTC
CAWSVAGEFGYTF
>TRBJ1-4|few|TRBV20-1|NA
TGCAGTGCCTCCGCGCCTACAGGGAGGGGTGAAAAACTGTTTTTT
CSASAPTGRGEKLFF
>TRBJ2-1|many|TRBV13|NA
TGTGCCAGCACCGCTTCAATTAGGGGGAACGATGAGCAGTTCTTC
CASTASIRGNDEQFF
>TRBJ2-3|many|TRBV7-7|TRBD1
TGTGCCAGCAGCTTCGGGACAGATAGCACAGATACGCAGTATTTT
CASSFGTDSTDTQYF
>TRBJ1-5|many|TRBV19|NA
TGTGCCAGTAGTATGGCGACTCGAGCGGTCAATCAGCCCCAGCATTTT
CASSMATRAVNQPQHF
>TRBJ2-5|many|TRBV18|NA
TGTGCCAGCTCAGTAGATCTTTGGGAGACCCAGTACTTC
CASSVDLWETQYF
>TRBJ2-5|many|TRBV16|TRBD2
TGTGCCAGCAGCCAAATGGCTAGCGGGAAAGAGACCCAGTACTTC
CASSQMASGKETQYF
>TRBJ1-4|many|TRBV10-2|NA
TGCGCCAGCAGTGAGTCCGGGGCAGCAACTAATGAAAAACTGTTTTTT
CASSESGAATNEKLFF
>TRBJ1-5|many|TRBV6-1|NA
TGTGCCAGCAGTGAAGCATTACAGGGTAGTGGCAATCAGCCCCAGCATTTT
CASSEALQGSGNQPQHF
>TRBJ2-2|many|TRBV7-2|NA
TGTGCCAGCAGCTCCATCGAGAACACCGGGGAGCTGTTTTTT
CASSSIENTGELFF
>TRBJ2-3|once|TRBV27|TRBD1
TGTGCCAGCAGTCCCGTGAGGACAGGGCGAGATACGCAGTATTTT
CASSPVRTGRDTQYF
>TRBJ2-2|many|TRBV28|TRBD2
TGTGCCAGCAGTTATCCGCCCGGGACTAGCGGGATTGCCGGGGAGCTGTTTTTT
CASSYPPGTSGIAGELFF
>TRBJ2-1|few|TRBV30|NA
TGTGCCTGGAGTGCGGGCCCCTACAATGAGCAGTTCTTC
CAWSAGPYNEQFF
>TRBJ2-5|many|TRBV20-1|TRBD2
TGCAGTGCTAGAGGACTAGCGGGAGGATCAAGAAAAGAGACCCAGTACTTC
CSARGLAGGSRKETQYF
>TRBJ2-7|many|TRBV2|TRBD2
TGTGCCAGCAGTGAATACAGCGGGGAGCCCTACGAGCAGTACTTC
CASSEYSGEPYEQYF
>TRBJ2-7|many|TRBV25-1|NA
TGTGCCAGTGCTTACAGCTCCTACGAGCAGTACTTC
CASAYSSYEQYF
>TRBJ2-3|few|TRBV15|NA
TGTGCCACGGGGTCCCCGGGGACGGGAGCAGATACGCAGTATTTT
CATGSPGTGADTQYF
>TRBJ1-5|NA|TRBV30|TRBD1
TGTGCCTGGAGTGCCCGACAGGGAGAACAGCCCCAGCATTTT
CAWSARQGEQPQHF
>TRBJ1-6|few|TRBV19|NA
TGTGCCAGTAGTACTGTGACCGGAACCCTCCACTTT
CASSTVTGTLHF
>TRBJ2-7|many|TRBV20-1|TRBD2
TGCAGTGCAGCGGGAGCGTACGGGGTAGAGCAGTACTTC
CSAAGAYGVEQYF
>TRBJ1-2|NA|TRBV2|TRBD1
TGTGCCAGCTGGGGACAGGGGGTGAACTATGGCTACACCTTC
CASWGQGVNYGYTF
>TRBJ2-3|many|TRBV12-5|NA
TGTGCTAGTGGTTTGGCCGCGACAGTCAATAGCCCACCAGATACGCAGTATTTT
CASGLAATVNSPPDTQYF
>TRBJ2-2|many|TRBV7-9|TRBD1
TGTGCCAGCCCCCCCCGGACAGGGAACACCGGGGAGCTGTTTTTT
CASPPRTGNTGELFF
>TRBJ1-1|many|TRBV9|TRBD1
TGTGCCAGCAGCACGACCGGGACAGGCGATCGCACTGAAGCTTTCTTT
CASSTTGTGDRTEAFF
>TRBJ2-4|many|TRBV12-3/TRBV12-4|TRBD2
TGTGCCAGCAGCCCGACTAGCGGGGGCCTCGGAGACATTCAGTACTTC
CASSPTSGGLGDIQYF
>TRBJ2-1|many|TRBV29-1|TRBD2
TGCAGCGTTGACGGCCTAGCGGGAGGCTCCTACAATGAGCAGTTCTTC
CSVDGLAGGSYNEQFF
>TRBJ2-7|NA|TRBV27|NA
TGTGCCAGCAGTTTGGACATTTTCTCCTACGAGCAGTACTTC
CASSLDIFSYEQYF
>TRBJ1-2|few|TRBV19|NA
TGTGCCAGTAGTATTGGGGGGAGTACTGGCTACACCTTC
CASSIGGSTGYTF
>TRBJ2-4|many|TRBV7-9|NA
TGTGCCAGCAGCTTAAGTCTGAAAAACATTCAGTACTTC
CASSLSLKNIQYF
>TRBJ2-7|many|TRBV20-1|NA
TGCAGTGCTAGACCCCAGTACGAGCAGTACTTC
CSARPQYEQYF
>TRBJ2-3|many|TRBV5-4|NA
TGTGCCAGCAGCTCCCCGGGACTCCCTAGCACAGATACGCAGTATTTT
CASSSPGLPSTDTQYF
>TRBJ1-1|few|TRBV6-2/TRBV6-3|NA
TGTGCCAGCAGTTACCCCCGGGACAACATAATGAACACTGAAGCTTTCTTT
CASSYPRDNIMNTEAFF
>TRBJ2-2|NA|TRBV20-1|NA
TGCAGTGCTAGGGCAGGGGGACTTTCCCTCCCTGGGGACGGGGAGCTGTTTTTT
CSARAGGLSLPGDGELFF
>TRBJ2-7|NA|TRBV5-6|NA
TGTGCCAGCAGCTTGTGGGGAAACTCCTACGAGCAGTACTTC
CASSLWGNSYEQYF
>TRBJ1-6|NA|TRBV12-3/TRBV12-4|NA
TGTGCCAGCAGTTTCGCTGGAAATGCGGGTTTACCCCTCCACTTT
CASSFAGNAGLPLHF
>TRBJ1-2|few|TRBV28|TRBD1
TGTGCCAGCAGTTTATACCCAACAGGGGAGGGAGGCTACACCTTC
CASSLYPTGEGGYTF
>TRBJ2-4|many|TRBV7-9|TRBD1
TGTGCCAGCAGCAGCCCAACGGTTCTCCGGGACAGGGGGGACATTCAGTACTTC
CASSSPTVLRDRGDIQYF
>TRBJ1-1|many|TRBV28|TRBD1
TGTGCCAGCAGTCCAAAAGGGGGCGCGTATGAAGCTTTCTTT
CASSPKGGAYEAFF
>TRBJ2-1|NA|TRBV29-1|NA
TGCAGCGTTGAATGGACAGCCTACAATGAGCAGTTCTTC
CSVEWTAYNEQFF
>TRBJ1-1|NA|TRBV19|TRBD1
TGTGCCAGTAGTATGTCGACAGGGGGCTTGGCTGAAGCTTTCTTT
CASSMSTGGLAEAFF